The sequence of this T cell receptor (beta chain) was determined in a study of blood T cells in healthy people across ages. Findings and caveats of the study: There was no known CMV status for donors, so expanded clonotype changes were possibly confounded. PBMC samples, being unsorted, prevented any conclusive comparison of naive and antigen-experienced cells. Strongly correlated with naive T cell percentage was TCR beta diversity.

This clonotype showed up just a few times. The antigen is undetermined. Germline V gene sequence: CDR1 SGHDN, CDR2 FVKESK. V was pared by 3 bases and J by 9 bases, with 6 bases of the junction left unmatched. The CDR3 length is 16 residues. Sample-barcoded 5' priming and a J-beta primer mix drove a second PCR of roughly 7 to 11 cycles. Researchers report that a template-switch adaptor with 12 random nucleotides tagged each cDNA molecule. TCRdb reprocessed the 5' RACE reads with MiXCR, giving one entry per CDR3 protein. Among 650,000 to 800,000 distinct CDR3 sequences listed, more than 45% were seen once.

The TCR comes from a woman over 75 in good health. This chain links TRBV14 with TRBJ2-1, with 15 bases fitting TRBD2. The sequenced sample consisted of blood. The CDR3 DNA follows: TGTGCCAGCAGCCAGAGGACTAGCGGGGGGGCCGGTGAGCAGTTCTTC. Protein: CASSQRTSGGAGEQFF. Complete variable domain (other parts from reference TRBV14 and TRBJ2-1): EAGVTQFPSHSVIEKGQTVTLRCDPISGHDNLYWYRRVMGKEIKFLLHFVKESKQDESGMPNNRFLAERTGGTYSTLKVQPAELEDSGVYFCASSQRTSGGAGEQFFGPGTRLTVL.